The 23 T cell receptor beta chains given below trace back to one sample, sequenced in a study of T cells in narcolepsy. Measured with immunoSEQ multiplex PCR; TCRdb has only the in-frame clones, and not every one. The table has some 30,000 clones, roughly 80% seen once. The sample consisted of memory (CD45RA-) CD4+ T cells from blood. The receptor source for this set is a human donor in good health.

This chain connects TRBV19 to TRBJ1-1, with TRBD1 matching over 7 bases. Germline V gives CDR1 LNHDA, CDR2 SQIVND (reference sequence). V gave up 7 bases and J gave up 12 bases; unmatched junction bases: 17. This CDR3 is built from 14 residues. As DNA, the CDR3 is TGTGCCAGTAACATAGGAGGGACAGTCTGGTACCCTTTCTTT. This encodes CASNIGGTVWYPFF.

The chain combines TRBV27 with TRBJ2-1; the match to TRBD2 covers 12 bases. The CDR3 length is 16 residues. CDR1 is MNHEY and CDR2 is SMNVEV in the germline V gene (reference sequence). Unmatched junction bases numbered 6, after V lost 2 bases and J lost 7 bases. The CDR3 sequence is CASSLLAGGFGNEQFF. The CDR3 DNA reads TGTGCCAGCAGTTTACTAGCGGGAGGGTTTGGTAATGAGCAGTTCTTC.

The chain employs TRBV7-9 and TRBJ2-7; D remains unclear. The length of the CDR3 is 14 residues. V gave up 2 bases and J gave up 1 base, with 9 bases separating them. CDR1 and CDR2 from the germline V gene are SEHNR and FQNEAQ (reference sequence). CDR3 loop: CASSLSALSYEQYF. DNA for the CDR3: TGTGCCAGCAGCTTATCGGCTCTTTCCTACGAGCAGTACTTC. Variable domain in full (rest from reference TRBV7-9 and TRBJ2-7): DTGVSQNPRHKITKRGQNVTFRCDPISEHNRLYWYRQTLGQGPEFLTYFQNEAQLEKSRLLSDRFSAERPKGSFSTLEIQRTEQGDSAMYLCASSLSALSYEQYFGPGTRLTVT.

This chain joins TRBV18 and TRBJ2-7, with 8 bases lining up with TRBD2. J was trimmed by 6 bases and V by 2 bases; bases with no gene match: 9. Germline CDR1 reads KGHSH; CDR2 reads LQKENI. This CDR3 has 15 amino acids. The CDR3, as DNA: TGTGCCAGCTCACCAATGGGGACTAGGAAGGTCGAGCAGTACTTC. Residues: CASSPMGTRKVEQYF.

V gene TRBV18 combines with J gene TRBJ2-7, with D possibly TRBD2 on 6 matching bases. The CDR3 extends over 18 amino acids. Germline CDR1 is KGHSH and CDR2 is LQKENI. The V end lost 4 bases, the J end lost 1 base, and 23 bases lay between the germline ends. CDR3 amino acids: CASSLTSAGGRESYEQYF. DNA of the CDR3: TGTGCCAGCTCACTAACCAGCGCAGGAGGGCGCGAGTCCTACGAGCAGTACTTC.

The V call is TRBV18, the J call TRBJ1-1; D uncertain. V was shortened by 3 bases and J by 6 bases, with 17 bases between the two germline ends. This CDR3 has 15 amino acids. Per the germline V gene, CDR1 is KGHSH and CDR2 is LQKENI. DNA for the CDR3: TGTGCCAGCTCACCGGGGAGAACCCGGGGTTCTGAAGCTTTCTTT. It codes for CASSPGRTRGSEAFF.

The chain recombines TRBV27 with TRBJ1-1, with D maybe TRBD1 (6 bases). The length of the CDR3 is 15 residues. Germline values: CDR1 MNHEY, CDR2 SMNVEV (reference sequence). V gave up 3 bases and J gave up 1 base, with 12 bases separating them. This CDR3 reads CASSFGGSGNTEAFF. For the CDR3, the DNA is TGTGCCAGCAGTTTCGGGGGCTCAGGGAACACTGAAGCTTTCTTT.

This clone was seen just once. The V call is TRBV5-1, the J call TRBJ2-2, with 12 bases matching TRBD2. In germline, CDR1 is SGHRS, CDR2 YFSETQ. This CDR3 region has 15 residues. J gave up 5 bases and V 4 bases, and 3 bases lay outside the gene matches. CDR3 protein: CASSPGTSGTGELFF. CDR3 nucleotides: TGCGCCAGCAGCCCAGGGACTAGCGGGACCGGGGAGCTGTTTTTT.

V and J are TRBV6-6 and TRBJ1-1, with D possibly TRBD1 on 6 matching bases. CDR3 length equals 16 residues. The V and J ends lost 7 bases and 7 bases respectively, with 25 bases between them. Germline loops: CDR1 MNHNY, CDR2 SVGAGI (reference sequence). The CDR3 DNA follows: TGTGCCAGCAAAAATCAGGATGGGGGGGCGATCTATGAAGCTTTCTTT. Amino acids: CASKNQDGGAIYEAFF.

This clone was observed once. The rearrangement uses TRBV5-1 and TRBJ1-3; no reliable D call. The CDR3 has 14 amino acids. Trimming cost V 5 bases and J 0 bases, with 9 bases left between them. Germline V gene lookup returns CDR1 SGHRS and CDR2 YFSETQ. Written as DNA, the CDR3 is TGCGCCAGCAGGTTCGAAAGCTCTGGAAACACCATATATTTT. Translation gives CASRFESSGNTIYF.

This clone was picked up a small number of times. The chain uses TRBV15 and TRBJ1-1; the D is unclear. The CDR3 is 14 amino acids. The germline V gene has CDR1 LNHNV and CDR2 YYDKDF (reference sequence). V was trimmed by 5 bases and J by 1 base, leaving 11 bases between them. CDR3 DNA sequence: TGTGCCACCAGCTTCATCCCGAGGAACACTGAAGCTTTCTTT. Translating gives CATSFIPRNTEAFF.

This clone came up once. The chain joins TRBV2 to TRBJ2-5; weak D call: TRBD2 (6 bases). The CDR3 sequence is 13 residues long. Trimming left V 8 bases short and J 5 bases short, with 15 bases between. Looked up from germline, CDR1 is SNHLY and CDR2 is FYNNEI. CDR3 in amino acids: CASHREPEETQYF. The CDR3 DNA reads as TGTGCCAGCCACCGGGAGCCGGAGGAGACCCAGTACTTC.

This clone is a singleton in its sample. The J gene is TRBJ1-1, the V gene TRBV11-2; weak D call: TRBD1 (6 bases). The V gene lost 2 bases and the J gene lost 12 bases, with 13 bases spanning the gap. The germline gives CDR1 SGHAT, CDR2 FQNNGV. The CDR3 contains 12 residues. CDR3 sequence: CASSLLGQGTFF. The CDR3 DNA sequence: TGTGCCAGCAGCTTATTGGGACAAGGGACTTTCTTT.

This rearrangement joins TRBV29-1 to TRBJ2-1; 8 positions agree with TRBD2. V shed 7 bases, J shed 5 bases, and the junction held 10 bases outside the gene matches. Germline values: CDR1 SQVTM, CDR2 ANQGSEA. The CDR3 covers 14 residues. DNA of the CDR3: TGCAGCGCCCAAACTCAACTAGCGGACAATGAGCAGTTCTTC. It translates to CSAQTQLADNEQFF.

The V gene is TRBV13, the J gene TRBJ2-5; 12 bases match TRBD2. This CDR3 has 16 amino acids. The trim removed 5 bases at V and 5 bases at J, leaving 9 bases unmatched. In germline, CDR1 is PRHDT, CDR2 FYEKMQ (reference sequence). The CDR3 coding sequence is TGTGCCAGCAGCCGTCGACTAGCGGGAGCAGTGGAGACCCAGTACTTC. This sequence encodes CASSRRLAGAVETQYF.

V usage is TRBV6-5 and J usage is TRBJ2-4; 7 bases are a match to TRBD1. Germline assignment: CDR1 MNHEY and CDR2 SVGAGI. V trimming: 6 bases; J trimming: 8 bases; junction bases outside the gene matches: 10. The CDR3 is made up of 14 amino acids. The CDR3 DNA sequence: TGTGCCAGCAGCCCGTCTTACAGGGGCGACATTCAGTACTTC. This sequence encodes CASSPSYRGDIQYF.

The chain links TRBV6-5 to TRBJ2-3; D gene ambiguous. V dropped 6 bases and J dropped 6 bases, with 10 bases sitting between them. This CDR3 region has 12 residues. The V gene's germline CDR1 is MNHEY and CDR2 SVGAGI. The CDR3 sequence: CASRAVGDTQYF. The CDR3 coding sequence is TGTGCCAGCAGAGCCGTCGGGGATACGCAGTATTTT.

The chain has TRBV6-6 and TRBJ1-1, with D uncertain. Trimming cost V 8 bases and J 5 bases, with 12 bases left between them. The CDR3 is made up of 12 amino acids. CDR1 MNHNY and CDR2 SVGAGI come from the germline V gene (reference sequence). The CDR3 is CASGSPGTEAFF. CDR3 sequence (DNA): TGTGCCAGCGGTTCTCCAGGTACTGAAGCTTTCTTT.

The chain combines TRBV6-1 with TRBJ1-2; 8 bases line up with TRBD1. The V gene's germline CDR1 is MNHNS and CDR2 SASEGT. The junction had 6 bases not matched to a gene; V was cut back by 6 bases and J by 0 bases. The CDR3 spans 15 residues. The CDR3 DNA sequence: TGTGCCAGCAGACCTCGACAGGGGCCTAACTATGGCTACACCTTC. It yields the protein CASRPRQGPNYGYTF.

DNA for the CDR3: TGTGCCAGCAGGGGGACAGGGGGCGACGAAGCTTTCTTT. Protein sequence: CASRGTGGDEAFF. V gene TRBV6-5 combines with J gene TRBJ1-1, with TRBD1 identical over 12 bases. Germline V CDR1 and CDR2: MNHEY, SVGAGI. CDR3 length equals 13 residues. J lost 8 bases, V lost 6 bases, and 4 bases had no gene match.

V usage is TRBV29-1 and J usage is TRBJ1-1; possibly TRBD1 for D (6 bases). The CDR3 has 15 residues. The ends were cut back, 7 bases at V and 1 base at J, with 19 bases in the middle. Germline V gene data show CDR1 as SQVTM and CDR2 as ANQGSEA. The CDR3 DNA sequence: TGCAGCGCCCGGACAGACACTTTCGGGAACACTGAAGCTTTCTTT. Protein product: CSARTDTFGNTEAFF.

This clone appeared a single time. The genes are TRBV30 and TRBJ2-6; the D gene could be TRBD1 or TRBD2 (6 bases each). Trimming pared 7 bases from V and 3 bases from J, leaving 13 bases between. The CDR3 is made up of 14 amino acids. The germline gives CDR1 GTSNPN, CDR2 SVGIG (reference sequence). The CDR3 loop reads CASQGGLGANVLTF. CDR3 DNA: TGTGCCTCCCAAGGGGGACTTGGGGCCAACGTCCTGACTTTC.

CDR3 DNA: TGCGCCAGCAGCTTGGGGAGGGCGCTGGGAAACACTGAAGCTTTCTTT. It codes for CASSLGRALGNTEAFF. The chain employs TRBV5-1 and TRBJ1-1; D not certain. V was clipped by 0 bases and J by 2 bases, with 14 bases between them. Germline lookup yields CDR1 SGHRS and CDR2 YFSETQ. The CDR3 covers 16 residues.